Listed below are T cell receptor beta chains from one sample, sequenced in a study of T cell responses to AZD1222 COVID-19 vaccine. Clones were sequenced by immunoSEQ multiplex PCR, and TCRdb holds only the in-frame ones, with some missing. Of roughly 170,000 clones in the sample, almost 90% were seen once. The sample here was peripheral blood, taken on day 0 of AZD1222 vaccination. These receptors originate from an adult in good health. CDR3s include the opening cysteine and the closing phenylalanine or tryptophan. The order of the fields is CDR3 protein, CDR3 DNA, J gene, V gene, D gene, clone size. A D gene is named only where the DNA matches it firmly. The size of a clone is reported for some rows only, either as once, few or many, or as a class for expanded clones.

cdr3_aa: CASSQEGPRAMNTEAFF
cdr3_nt: TGTGCCAGCAGCCAAGAGGGACCCAGGGCAATGAACACTGAAGCTTTCTTT
j_call: TRBJ1-1
v_call: TRBV3-1/TRBV3-2
d_call: -
clone_size: -

cdr3_aa: CASTNSGNTQYF
cdr3_nt: TGTGCCAGCACCAATAGCGGGAATACGCAGTATTTT
j_call: TRBJ2-3
v_call: TRBV5-6
d_call: TRBD2
clone_size: -

cdr3_aa: CASSVNRNTEAFF
cdr3_nt: TGTGCCAGTAGTGTTAACAGGAACACTGAAGCTTTCTTT
j_call: TRBJ1-1
v_call: TRBV19
d_call: -
clone_size: -

cdr3_aa: CATSTRRTDTQYF
cdr3_nt: TGTGCCACCAGCACCCGCCGCACAGATACGCAGTATTTT
j_call: TRBJ2-3
v_call: TRBV15
d_call: -
clone_size: -

cdr3_aa: CASSSGTAAGSYTF
cdr3_nt: TGTGCCAGCAGCTCCGGGACAGCGGCAGGGAGCTACACCTTC
j_call: TRBJ1-2
v_call: TRBV3-1/TRBV3-2
d_call: TRBD1
clone_size: -

cdr3_aa: CASSPPARWNTEAFF
cdr3_nt: TGTGCCAGCTCACCACCGGCCAGGTGGAACACTGAAGCTTTCTTT
j_call: TRBJ1-1
v_call: TRBV18
d_call: -
clone_size: -

cdr3_aa: CASSIRASTDTQYF
cdr3_nt: TGCGCCAGCTCTATCCGCGCTAGCACAGATACGCAGTATTTT
j_call: TRBJ2-3
v_call: TRBV10-1
d_call: -
clone_size: -

cdr3_aa: CASGQTDSGANVLTF
cdr3_nt: TGTGCCAGCGGACAGACAGACTCTGGGGCCAACGTCCTGACTTTC
j_call: TRBJ2-6
v_call: TRBV21-1
d_call: -
clone_size: few

cdr3_aa: CASSLTGGDTQYF
cdr3_nt: TGTGCCAGCAGCCTCACAGGGGGGGATACGCAGTATTTT
j_call: TRBJ2-3
v_call: TRBV9
d_call: TRBD1
clone_size: -

cdr3_aa: CASSPRKGGGPYEQYF
cdr3_nt: TGTGCCAGCAGCCCGCGAAAGGGGGGAGGGCCTTACGAGCAGTACTTC
j_call: TRBJ2-7
v_call: TRBV11-2
d_call: -
clone_size: -

cdr3_aa: CASSLAGSDEAFF
cdr3_nt: TGTGCCAGCAGCTTGGCCGGTTCGGATGAAGCTTTCTTT
j_call: TRBJ1-1
v_call: TRBV5-4
d_call: -
clone_size: -

cdr3_aa: CASSSLGAGELFF
cdr3_nt: TGTGCCAGCAGCTCTCTTGGGGCCGGGGAGCTGTTTTTT
j_call: TRBJ2-2
v_call: TRBV11-3
d_call: -
clone_size: -

cdr3_aa: CASSVAGNQPQHF
cdr3_nt: TGTGCCAGCAGCGTAGCCGGGAATCAGCCCCAGCATTTT
j_call: TRBJ1-5
v_call: TRBV9
d_call: -
clone_size: -

cdr3_aa: CASSLVRGPNEKLFF
cdr3_nt: TGTGCCAGCAGCTTAGTCAGGGGTCCTAATGAAAAACTGTTTTTT
j_call: TRBJ1-4
v_call: TRBV7-2
d_call: -
clone_size: -

cdr3_aa: CASSPRTGGFSYEQYF
cdr3_nt: TGTGCCAGCAGCCCTAGGACAGGGGGCTTCTCCTACGAGCAGTACTTC
j_call: TRBJ2-7
v_call: TRBV5-6
d_call: TRBD1
clone_size: -

cdr3_aa: CASSKAGQGNGYTF
cdr3_nt: TGTGCCAGCAGCAAAGCAGGGCAGGGGAATGGCTACACCTTC
j_call: TRBJ1-2
v_call: TRBV21-1
d_call: -
clone_size: -

cdr3_aa: CASSRRGQGNTEAFF
cdr3_nt: TGTGCCAGCAGCCGACGGGGACAGGGTAACACTGAAGCTTTCTTT
j_call: TRBJ1-1
v_call: TRBV2
d_call: TRBD1
clone_size: -

cdr3_aa: CASSVEGLAGVGTDTQYF
cdr3_nt: TGTGCCAGCAGCGTAGAGGGACTAGCGGGAGTCGGGACAGATACGCAGTATTTT
j_call: TRBJ2-3
v_call: TRBV9
d_call: TRBD2
clone_size: -

cdr3_aa: CASSPPGIYGYTF
cdr3_nt: TGTGCCAGCAGCCCACCCGGTATCTATGGCTACACCTTC
j_call: TRBJ1-2
v_call: TRBV3-1/TRBV3-2
d_call: -
clone_size: -

cdr3_aa: CASSSPTSGTSTDTQYF
cdr3_nt: TGTGCCAGCAGCTCGCCGACTAGCGGGACTAGCACAGATACGCAGTATTTT
j_call: TRBJ2-3
v_call: TRBV7-6
d_call: TRBD2
clone_size: -

cdr3_aa: CASSIAQNYGYTF
cdr3_nt: TGTGCCAGTAGTATAGCACAGAACTATGGCTACACCTTC
j_call: TRBJ1-2
v_call: TRBV19
d_call: -
clone_size: -

cdr3_aa: CASSPRAAGDYNEQFF
cdr3_nt: TGTGCCAGCTCACCCCGTGCGGCGGGAGATTACAATGAGCAGTTCTTC
j_call: TRBJ2-1
v_call: TRBV18
d_call: TRBD2
clone_size: -

cdr3_aa: CASSQGGVGNSPLHF
cdr3_nt: TGTGCCAGCAGCCAGGGGGGGGTTGGTAATTCACCCCTCCACTTT
j_call: TRBJ1-6
v_call: TRBV7-2
d_call: TRBD1
clone_size: once

cdr3_aa: CASSQVSNTQYF
cdr3_nt: TGTGCCAGCAGCCAAGTTTCAAATACGCAGTATTTT
j_call: TRBJ2-3
v_call: TRBV3-1/TRBV3-2
d_call: -
clone_size: -

cdr3_aa: CASSVDGSGQPQHF
cdr3_nt: TGTGCCAGCAGCGTAGACGGGTCGGGGCAGCCCCAGCATTTT
j_call: TRBJ1-5
v_call: TRBV9
d_call: -
clone_size: -

cdr3_aa: CASSLSLQGENTIYF
cdr3_nt: TGTGCCAGCAGCCTCTCTCTACAGGGGGAAAACACCATATATTTT
j_call: TRBJ1-3
v_call: TRBV5-5
d_call: TRBD1
clone_size: -

cdr3_aa: CASKSGGMQETQYF
cdr3_nt: TGTGCCAGCAAGAGTGGGGGCATGCAAGAGACCCAGTACTTC
j_call: TRBJ2-5
v_call: TRBV5-6
d_call: -
clone_size: -

cdr3_aa: CASTYTRGRTEAFF
cdr3_nt: TGTGCCAGCACTTACACCAGGGGGCGGACTGAAGCTTTCTTT
j_call: TRBJ1-1
v_call: TRBV2
d_call: TRBD1
clone_size: -

cdr3_aa: CAISESMDTQYF
cdr3_nt: TGTGCCATCAGTGAGTCGATGGATACGCAGTATTTT
j_call: TRBJ2-3
v_call: TRBV10-3
d_call: -
clone_size: once

cdr3_aa: CSALGGDRAYEQYF
cdr3_nt: TGCAGCGCCCTTGGGGGGGACAGAGCCTACGAGCAGTACTTC
j_call: TRBJ2-7
v_call: TRBV29-1
d_call: -
clone_size: few

cdr3_aa: CASSHRGSGNQPQHF
cdr3_nt: TGCGCCAGCAGCCATAGGGGTAGCGGGAATCAGCCCCAGCATTTT
j_call: TRBJ1-5
v_call: TRBV5-1
d_call: -
clone_size: -